This T cell receptor (beta chain) was captured by sequencing in a study of shared clonotypes between healthy human individuals. At deep level, the assay was performed. An even split of each subset's genomic DNA across several immunoSEQ plates was performed. Assay: immunoSEQ multiplex PCR; the TCRdb copy retains only in-frame clones and omits some. The data hold about 820,000 clones, with approximately 92% observed a single time. The naive CD8 fraction comprised CD45RO-negative cells positively selected for CCR7 and excluded terminally differentiated effector memory CD45RA+ cells. Germline lookup yields CDR1 SGHVS and CDR2 FNYEAQ. This CDR3 contains 17 residues. The V end lost 7 bases, the J end lost 1 base, and 19 bases lay between the germline ends.

Sequencing was carried out using naive CD8+ T cells sorted from blood. The chain is built from TRBV7-6 and TRBJ2-2; D may be TRBD1 (5 bases). The clonotype was recovered from a young man in good health. The CDR3 is CASTPLIVQGNTGELFF. The CDR3 DNA sequence: TGTGCCAGCACCCCCCTCATTGTGCAGGGGAACACCGGGGAGCTGTTTTTT.